The 21 T cell receptor beta chains given below trace back to one sample, sequenced in a study of CD8 T cells in Susac syndrome. When the RNA was reverse transcribed, random hexamers were used with an input of roughly 0.5 to 1 ug. TCRdb used MiXCR to reprocess the immunoSEQ multiplex PCR reads, holding one entry per CDR3 protein. The sample includes roughly 150,000 distinct CDR3 sequences, 95% of them seen just once. Sequencing was done on a sample of CD8+ T cells from PBMCs. These receptors came from a human donor with multiple sclerosis.

This clonotype was seen once. The chain is built from TRBV30 and TRBJ2-2; weak D call: TRBD2 (5 bases). Trimming cost V 3 bases and J 4 bases, with 9 bases left between them. Germline values: CDR1 GTSNPN, CDR2 SVGIG (reference sequence). This CDR3 comprises 13 residues. This CDR3 is CAWSPAGTGELFF. The CDR3 nucleotides read TGTGCCTGGAGCCCCGCGGGCACCGGGGAGCTGTTTTTT.

The gene calls are TRBV30 and TRBJ1-3; D not resolved. The CDR3 is 13 residues long. V was cut by 5 bases and J by 0 bases, with 8 bases left in between. Germline CDR1 GTSNPN, CDR2 SVGIG (reference sequence). CDR3 coding DNA: TGTGCCTGGGTCCGGGACTCTGGAAACACCATATATTTT. Its translation is CAWVRDSGNTIYF.

This clonotype was seen more than once but under ten times. The CDR3 here is CASSLQGYEQYV. Here the CDR3 DNA reads TGTGCCAGCAGTTTACAAGGGTACGAGCAGTACGTC. The rearrangement links TRBV11-2 to TRBJ2-7; D gene unclear. The ends were cut back, 6 bases at V and 4 bases at J, with 10 bases in the middle. The CDR3 is made up of 12 amino acids. Germline V CDR1 and CDR2: SGHAT, FQNNGV.

The chain links TRBV3-1 to TRBJ2-5; the D gene is possibly TRBD1 (6 bases). V gave up 5 bases and J gave up 5 bases, with 12 bases separating them. From germline, CDR1 is LGHDT and CDR2 YNNKEL (reference sequence). The CDR3 consists of 13 residues. CDR3 in amino acids: CASSRGIEETQYF. The CDR3 nucleotides read TGTGCCAGCAGCAGGGGGATCGAGGAGACCCAGTACTTC.

The V and J genes are TRBV20-1 and TRBJ1-5, with TRBD1 identical over 9 bases. Germline assignment: CDR1 DFQATT and CDR2 SNEGSKA (reference sequence). The CDR3 totals 15 residues. V was clipped by 6 bases and J by 7 bases; unmatched bases: 13. CDR3 loop: CSAIGDRAIWQPQHF. The CDR3 DNA reads TGCAGTGCCATAGGGGACAGGGCGATATGGCAGCCCCAGCATTTT.

DNA of the CDR3: TGTGCCAGCAGTTTATCGGAATACGAGCAGTACTTC. It is translated as CASSLSEYEQYF. The chain joins TRBV28 to TRBJ2-7, with D unclear. This CDR3 is built from 12 residues. The ends were cut back, 1 base at V and 4 bases at J, with 5 bases in the middle. Germline lookup yields CDR1 MDHEN and CDR2 SYDVKM.

This clonotype was detected once. The genes are TRBV27 and TRBJ2-7, with D maybe TRBD1 (5 bases). V lost 5 bases to trimming and J lost 1 base, with 9 bases between them. CDR3 size: 13 residues. The germline gives CDR1 MNHEY, CDR2 SMNVEV (reference sequence). CDR3 sequence reads: CASSNRLSYEQYF. The CDR3 bases are TGTGCCAGCAGTAACAGGTTATCCTACGAGCAGTACTTC.

The rearrangement uses TRBV27 and TRBJ1-5, with D hard to call. CDR3 length: 12 residues. In germline, CDR1 is MNHEY, CDR2 SMNVEV (reference sequence). V gave up 6 bases and J gave up 4 bases, with 7 bases separating them. In DNA form, the CDR3 reads TGTGCCAGCAGAGAAGCTAATCAGCCCCAGCATTTT. Translation: CASREANQPQHF.

CDR3: CASRPGQGGQETQYF. In DNA form, the CDR3 reads TGTGCCAGCAGACCCGGACAGGGGGGCCAAGAGACCCAGTACTTC. V usage is TRBV12-3 or TRBV12-4 and J usage is TRBJ2-5; 10 positions agree with TRBD1. V trimming: 6 bases; J trimming: 1 base; junction bases outside the gene matches: 5. This CDR3 has 15 amino acids.

The chain has TRBV29-1 and TRBJ1-2; TRBD1 might be the D (6 bases). Germline assignment: CDR1 SQVTM and CDR2 ANQGSEA. The CDR3 sequence is 11 residues long. Trimming took 5 bases from V and 4 from J, leaving 8 bases between them. The CDR3 sequence: CSVWTAYGYTF. The CDR3 coding sequence is TGCAGCGTTTGGACAGCCTATGGCTACACCTTC.

This chain joins TRBV7-6 and TRBJ2-1; perhaps TRBD2 as D (5 bases). The CDR3 is 14 amino acids. Per germline, CDR1 SGHVS and CDR2 FNYEAQ. V gave up 2 bases and J gave up 4 bases, with 9 bases separating them. The CDR3 loop reads CASSLSGEYNEQFF. CDR3 nucleotide sequence: TGTGCCAGCAGCTTATCCGGGGAGTACAATGAGCAGTTCTTC.

The rearrangement uses TRBV5-1 and TRBJ2-5; the D is unclear. Trimming took 1 base from V and 5 from J, leaving 6 bases between them. The germline CDR1 and CDR2 sequences are SGHRS and YFSETQ. This CDR3 is built from 12 residues. The CDR3 sequence: CASSLMGETQYF. CDR3 bases: TGCGCCAGCAGCTTGATGGGGGAGACCCAGTACTTC.

The V and J genes are TRBV10-3 and TRBJ2-3; a weak D match, TRBD2 (6 bases). CDR1 and CDR2 from the germline V gene are ENHRY and SYGVKD. Trimming shortened V by 7 bases and J by 3 bases, and 14 bases separated the two germline ends. The CDR3 is made up of 14 amino acids. The CDR3 coding sequence is TGTGCCATCAATTACGGAGGAGGGACAGATACGCAGTATTTT. It specifies CAINYGGGTDTQYF.

The chain carries TRBV12-3 or TRBV12-4 and TRBJ1-2, with unresolved D. The CDR3 has 14 residues. Trimming removed 6 bases from V and 6 bases from J, with 17 bases in between. The CDR3 DNA reads TGTGCCAGCAGCCCGACGTTCCCCTTGGATGGCTACACCTTC. Translated: CASSPTFPLDGYTF.

The chain links TRBV6-4 to TRBJ2-3; D remains ambiguous. Trimming took off 5 bases at V and 3 bases at J, with 24 bases between the two ends. Germline values: CDR1 MRHNA, CDR2 SNTAGT. The CDR3 covers 18 residues. In nucleotides, the CDR3 is TGTGCCAGCAGTCCAACTGTCCTCTATGGTGGGTCGACAGATACGCAGTATTTT. Its translation is CASSPTVLYGGSTDTQYF.

Only a few counts were recorded for this clonotype. The germline gene is not matched at one end of the junction; a read error may be the cause. The genes are TRBV11-2 and TRBJ2-1; D ambiguous. The CDR3 loop spans 14 amino acids. The V gene's germline CDR1 is SGHAT and CDR2 FQNNGV. The CDR3: CASSLGGTYNEQFF. The CDR3 DNA is TGTGCCAGCAGTTTAGGTGGGACCTACAATGAGCAGTTCTTC.

This chain connects TRBV20-1 to TRBJ2-7; perhaps TRBD1 as D (6 bases). Trimming stripped 3 bases from V and 2 bases from J, with 17 bases between. Looked up from germline, CDR1 is DFQATT and CDR2 is SNEGSKA (reference sequence). The CDR3 length is 15 residues. The CDR3 bases are TGCAGTGCTAGTCGGGACACGTTATGGACCTACGAGCAGTACTTC. The encoded protein is CSASRDTLWTYEQYF.

The chain recombines TRBV29-1 with TRBJ2-1; D is possibly TRBD1 (6 bases). CDR1 is SQVTM and CDR2 is ANQGSEA in the germline V gene. The ends were cut back, 4 bases at V and 3 bases at J, with 10 bases in the middle. The CDR3 consists of 13 residues. CDR3 sequence reads: CSVADSVYNEQFF. DNA for the CDR3: TGCAGCGTTGCGGACAGCGTCTACAATGAGCAGTTCTTC.

The gene calls are TRBV3-1 and TRBJ2-7; 8 bases agree with TRBD2. The CDR3 length is 15 residues. Germline values: CDR1 LGHDT, CDR2 YNNKEL (reference sequence). After removal of 1 base from V and 4 bases from J, the junction contained 6 bases not matched to a gene. The CDR3 sequence: CASSQGPAGEYEQYV. The DNA for the CDR3 is TGTGCCAGCAGCCAAGGGCCAGCGGGGGAGTACGAGCAGTACGTC.

The chain combines TRBV29-1 with TRBJ2-3; 9 nucleotides agree with TRBD1. From germline, CDR1 is SQVTM and CDR2 ANQGSEA. This CDR3 is 18 amino acids long. V gave up 0 bases and J gave up 0 bases; unmatched junction bases: 10. As DNA, the CDR3 is TGCAGCGTTGAAGACCGGGACAGGGAGATCGGAAGCACAGATACGCAGTATTTT. This translates into CSVEDRDREIGSTDTQYF.

The rearrangement uses TRBV29-1 and TRBJ2-7, with 9 nucleotides matching TRBD1. Trimming took 4 bases from V and 5 from J; bases not matched to a gene: 15. The length of the CDR3 is 16 residues. Germline CDR1 and CDR2: SQVTM and ANQGSEA. The CDR3 loop is CSVGGLQGAVWDEQYF. The CDR3 region has the DNA TGCAGCGTTGGGGGCCTACAGGGGGCCGTATGGGACGAGCAGTACTTC.